This T cell receptor beta chain emerged from a study of T-cell memory formation after mild COVID-19. Study in general: Clusters were largely donor specific. Study-wide points: Contracting CD4+ clones were located mainly in CM and EM, and CD8+ clones in EMRA. Day 15 to 85 contractors were CD4/CD8 balanced; later expanders leaned CD4+.

The V and J ends lost 1 base and 4 bases respectively, with 10 bases between them. This CDR3 contains 14 residues. The germline V gene encodes CDR1 LGHNA and CDR2 YSLEER. A note on this clonotype: Its specificity is not known.

Constant-segment primers and 5'RACE yielded cDNA libraries for TCR alpha and TCR beta, each carrying sample barcodes and UMIs. TCRdb reprocessed the 5' RACE reads with MiXCR, giving one entry per CDR3 protein. The sample includes 350,000 to 450,000 distinct CDR3 sequences, approximately 24% of them seen just once. This chain uses TRBV4-3 with TRBJ1-2; perhaps TRBD1 as D (5 bases). This TCR was recovered from an adult woman who had mild COVID-19 (a few samples of this study predate the infection). Cell type and time point are not known. Sequencing input: PBMCs or a T cell subset sorted from them (not recorded which). In nucleotides, the CDR3 is TGCGCCAGCAGCCAAGCCGGGGCCTCCTATGGCTACACCTTC. It yields the protein CASSQAGASYGYTF.